This T cell receptor (beta chain) was identified in a study of T-cell memory formation after mild COVID-19. For the study at large: Clustering of TCRs was largely donor specific. General study results and limits: Mainly in CM and EM were contracting CD4+ clones; CD8+ were in EMRA. Pre-infection memory already had some responding clones, implying cross-reactive memory joined.

With regard to this clonotype: Its antigen is unidentified.

Barcoded TCR alpha and TCR beta cDNA libraries with UMIs came from 5'RACE using constant-segment primers. TCRdb analysed the 5' RACE reads with MiXCR anew, one entry per CDR3 protein. The sample lists 500,000 to 600,000 distinct CDR3 sequences; about a sixth were seen once. The CDR3 has 15 amino acids. Germline-derived CDR1 and CDR2 are SGHTS and YDEGEE. The V gene lost 4 bases and the J gene lost 0 bases, with 13 bases spanning the gap. Specimen: PBMCs or a T cell subset sorted from them (not recorded which). This chain uses TRBV5-8 with TRBJ1-2; D is perhaps TRBD1 (5 bases). The TCR originated in an adult woman who had mild COVID-19 (a few samples of this study predate the infection). Cell type and time point are not known. The CDR3: CASSRAGTPNYGYTF. DNA of the CDR3: TGTGCCAGCAGCAGAGCCGGGACTCCTAACTATGGCTACACCTTC.